This is a list of T cell receptor beta chains from one sample in a study of blood T cell repertoires in COVID-19. Repertoires were generated with immunoSEQ multiplex PCR, while TCRdb's copy carries only in-frame clones and drops some. This table holds about 97,000 clones, about 85% found once. Sequenced material: peripheral blood. The receptors were sampled from a man between 50 and 59 years old with active COVID-19. CDR3s include the opening cysteine and the closing phenylalanine or tryptophan. Fields, in order: J gene, CDR3 length, clone size, V gene, D gene, CDR3 protein, CDR3 DNA. D genes are given only for firm matches. Some rows mark clone size as missing; the rest say once, few, many or name a class of expanded clone.

J: TRBJ1-1; length: 12; size: .; V: TRBV5-4; D: .; CDR3: CASMAGPTEAFF; DNA: TGTGCCAGCATGGCAGGCCCCACTGAAGCTTTCTTT
J: TRBJ1-6; length: 15; size: .; V: TRBV18; D: TRBD1; CDR3: CASSPGTAINSPLHF; DNA: TGTGCCAGCTCACCAGGGACAGCTATTAATTCACCCCTCCACTTT
J: TRBJ2-5; length: 15; size: .; V: TRBV5-6; D: TRBD2; CDR3: CASSRLAGGRETQYF; DNA: TGTGCCAGCAGCCGTTTGGCGGGGGGGCGGGAGACCCAGTACTTC
J: TRBJ2-5; length: 17; size: .; V: TRBV12-5; D: TRBD1; CDR3: CASGLAGTVLPQETQYF; DNA: TGTGCTAGTGGTTTGGCAGGGACAGTGTTGCCTCAAGAGACCCAGTACTTC
J: TRBJ2-3; length: 17; size: .; V: TRBV7-8; D: TRBD1; CDR3: CASSFGTGGYFTDTQYF; DNA: TGTGCCAGCAGCTTCGGGACAGGGGGCTATTTCACAGATACGCAGTATTTT
J: TRBJ2-7; length: 14; size: .; V: TRBV11-2; D: TRBD1; CDR3: CASSITGTAFEQYF; DNA: TGTGCCAGCAGCATAACCGGGACAGCCTTCGAGCAGTACTTC
J: TRBJ1-6; length: 14; size: .; V: TRBV2; D: TRBD1; CDR3: CATRDRVSNSPLHF; DNA: TGTGCCACCCGGGACAGGGTCTCGAATTCACCCCTCCACTTT
J: TRBJ1-2; length: 12; size: .; V: TRBV7-2; D: .; CDR3: CASSTYGGGYTF; DNA: TGTGCCAGCAGCACGTACGGGGGTGGCTACACCTTC
J: TRBJ1-2; length: 14; size: .; V: TRBV7-9; D: .; CDR3: CASSFPGPNYGYTF; DNA: TGTGCCAGCAGCTTTCCAGGCCCTAACTATGGCTACACCTTC
J: TRBJ1-6; length: 14; size: .; V: TRBV6-5; D: TRBD1; CDR3: CASSDRAGSSPLHF; DNA: TGTGCCAGCAGCGACAGGGCGGGAAGTTCACCCCTCCACTTT
J: TRBJ2-3; length: 14; size: .; V: TRBV6-1; D: .; CDR3: CASSEGVFTDTQYF; DNA: TGTGCCAGCAGTGAAGGCGTCTTCACAGATACGCAGTATTTT
J: TRBJ2-7; length: 14; size: .; V: TRBV5-4; D: .; CDR3: CASSPSTASYEQYF; DNA: TGTGCCAGCAGCCCGTCGACAGCCTCCTACGAGCAGTACTTC
J: TRBJ1-1; length: 13; size: .; V: TRBV4-1; D: .; CDR3: CASSQAGLAEAFF; DNA: TGCGCCAGCAGCCAAGCCGGACTGGCTGAAGCTTTCTTT
J: TRBJ2-5; length: 16; size: once; V: TRBV5-1; D: .; CDR3: CASSLVGTGKGETQYF; DNA: TGCGCCAGCAGCTTGGTGGGCACAGGGAAAGGAGAGACCCAGTACTTC
J: TRBJ2-2; length: 14; size: .; V: TRBV7-9; D: .; CDR3: CASSLVGWAGELFF; DNA: TGTGCCAGCAGCTTAGTGGGCTGGGCCGGGGAGCTGTTTTTT
J: TRBJ2-2; length: 14; size: few; V: TRBV7-9; D: .; CDR3: CASSLRTDTGELFF; DNA: TGTGCCAGCAGCCTAAGGACTGACACCGGGGAGCTGTTTTTT
J: TRBJ2-6; length: 14; size: .; V: TRBV5-1; D: TRBD2; CDR3: CASDGGSGANVLTF; DNA: TGCGCCAGCGACGGGGGGTCTGGGGCCAACGTCCTGACTTTC
J: TRBJ2-3; length: 14; size: .; V: TRBV28; D: TRBD2; CDR3: CASTEAGSTDTQYF; DNA: TGTGCCAGCACCGAAGCGGGGAGCACAGATACGCAGTATTTT
J: TRBJ2-3; length: 17; size: .; V: TRBV9; D: TRBD2; CDR3: CASSARGSGGVPDTQYF; DNA: TGTGCCAGCAGTGCTCGAGGTAGCGGGGGGGTTCCAGATACGCAGTATTTT
J: TRBJ2-3; length: 13; size: .; V: TRBV4-2; D: .; CDR3: CASSQGRSDTQYF; DNA: TGTGCCAGCAGCCAAGGTAGATCAGATACGCAGTATTTT
J: TRBJ2-4; length: 14; size: .; V: TRBV5-6; D: TRBD1; CDR3: CASSLRQGENIQYF; DNA: TGTGCCAGCAGCCTTAGACAGGGGGAAAACATTCAGTACTTC
J: TRBJ2-7; length: 15; size: .; V: TRBV6-6; D: .; CDR3: CASSYSGGSRAEQYF; DNA: TGTGCCAGCAGTTACTCGGGGGGATCAAGAGCAGAGCAGTACTTC
J: TRBJ1-6; length: 15; size: .; V: TRBV28; D: TRBD1; CDR3: CASIPHGQGGMALHF; DNA: TGTGCCAGCATCCCCCACGGGCAGGGGGGTATGGCCCTCCACTTT
J: TRBJ2-1; length: 13; size: few; V: TRBV19; D: .; CDR3: CASSPRGYNEQFF; DNA: TGTGCCAGTAGTCCTCGAGGGTACAATGAGCAGTTCTTC
J: TRBJ2-3; length: 15; size: .; V: TRBV7-6; D: .; CDR3: CASSYWTGRTDTQYF; DNA: TGTGCCAGCAGCTACTGGACGGGGAGGACAGATACGCAGTATTTT
J: TRBJ2-1; length: 15; size: .; V: TRBV6-6; D: .; CDR3: CASRPLGTSYNEQFF; DNA: TGTGCCAGCAGGCCTCTTGGGACTTCCTACAATGAGCAGTTCTTC
J: TRBJ1-1; length: 16; size: .; V: TRBV4-3; D: .; CDR3: CASSQGEGRVNTEAFF; DNA: TGCGCCAGCAGCCAAGGCGAAGGCAGGGTGAACACTGAAGCTTTCTTT
J: TRBJ2-3; length: 14; size: .; V: TRBV5-4; D: .; CDR3: CASSFGTPPYTQYF; DNA: TGTGCCAGCAGCTTTGGGACACCCCCCTATACGCAGTATTTT
J: TRBJ2-1; length: 11; size: .; V: TRBV6-2/TRBV6-3; D: .; CDR3: CASSPLNEQFF; DNA: TGTGCCAGCAGCCCCCTAAATGAGCAGTTCTTC
J: TRBJ1-2; length: 15; size: .; V: TRBV14; D: .; CDR3: CASSNTGPLNYGYTF; DNA: TGTGCCAGCAGCAATACAGGGCCGCTAAACTATGGCTACACCTTC
J: TRBJ2-2; length: 16; size: .; V: TRBV6-5; D: TRBD1; CDR3: CASSSRTGENTGELFF; DNA: TGTGCCAGCAGTTCCCGGACAGGGGAGAACACCGGGGAGCTGTTTTTT
J: TRBJ1-1; length: 12; size: .; V: TRBV5-6; D: .; CDR3: CASSMRNTEAFF; DNA: TGTGCCAGCAGCATGAGGAACACTGAAGCTTTCTTT
J: TRBJ1-2; length: 16; size: .; V: TRBV9; D: TRBD1; CDR3: CASSPRTGISNYGYTF; DNA: TGTGCCAGCAGCCCCCGGACAGGGATCAGTAACTATGGCTACACCTTC
J: TRBJ1-1; length: 12; size: .; V: TRBV7-9; D: .; CDR3: CASSPPGVLHIF; DNA: TGTGCCAGCAGTCCCCCCGGGGTCCTGCACATCTTT
J: TRBJ2-3; length: 14; size: .; V: TRBV6-5; D: TRBD2; CDR3: CASSLGLAGNTQYF; DNA: TGTGCCAGCAGCCTGGGACTAGCGGGGAATACGCAGTATTTT
J: TRBJ2-7; length: 14; size: .; V: TRBV15; D: .; CDR3: CATSRDTMMNEQYF; DNA: TGTGCCACCAGCAGAGATACTATGATGAACGAGCAGTACTTC
J: TRBJ2-5; length: 13; size: .; V: TRBV19; D: .; CDR3: CASSTQSQETQYF; DNA: TGTGCCAGTAGTACACAGAGCCAAGAGACCCAGTACTTC
J: TRBJ2-7; length: 17; size: .; V: TRBV6-1; D: TRBD2; CDR3: CASSVLGTSGGYYEQYF; DNA: TGTGCCAGCAGTGTTCTGGGGACTAGCGGGGGATATTACGAGCAGTACTTC
J: TRBJ2-5; length: 17; size: .; V: TRBV18; D: TRBD2; CDR3: CASSPPKGLGIKETQYF; DNA: TGTGCCAGCTCACCACCGAAGGGACTAGGGATTAAAGAGACCCAGTACTTC
J: TRBJ1-2; length: 15; size: .; V: TRBV14; D: .; CDR3: CASSLGGQTHYGYTF; DNA: TGTGCCAGCAGCCTTGGAGGGCAGACCCACTATGGCTACACCTTC
J: TRBJ1-2; length: 13; size: .; V: TRBV6-5; D: .; CDR3: CASAEGLVYGYTF; DNA: TGTGCCAGCGCCGAGGGCCTAGTCTATGGCTACACCTTC
J: TRBJ2-1; length: 17; size: .; V: TRBV2; D: TRBD1; CDR3: CASRADRVSSSYNEQFF; DNA: TGTGCCAGCAGGGCCGACAGGGTATCGTCCTCCTACAATGAGCAGTTCTTC
J: TRBJ2-7; length: 11; size: .; V: TRBV27; D: .; CDR3: CASSNYYEQYF; DNA: TGTGCCAGCAGTAACTACTACGAGCAGTACTTC
J: TRBJ2-3; length: 13; size: .; V: TRBV5-1; D: .; CDR3: CASSGGAEDTQYF; DNA: TGCGCCAGCAGCGGGGGGGCGGAAGATACGCAGTATTTT
J: TRBJ2-7; length: 14; size: once; V: TRBV5-1; D: .; CDR3: CASSYKGGSYEQYF; DNA: TGCGCCAGCAGCTACAAAGGGGGAAGCTACGAGCAGTACTTC
J: TRBJ2-5; length: 17; size: .; V: TRBV5-1; D: .; CDR3: CASSPGVGTRAQETQYF; DNA: TGCGCCAGCAGCCCTGGAGTCGGGACACGCGCCCAAGAGACCCAGTACTTC
J: TRBJ2-2; length: 16; size: few; V: TRBV5-1; D: TRBD1; CDR3: CASSLVGQGNTGELFF; DNA: TGCGCCAGCAGCTTGGTGGGACAGGGGAACACCGGGGAGCTGTTTTTT
J: TRBJ2-5; length: 15; size: .; V: TRBV7-7; D: TRBD2; CDR3: CASSLSGGLGETQYF; DNA: TGTGCTAGCTCCCTTAGCGGGGGGTTAGGGGAGACCCAGTACTTC
J: TRBJ1-5; length: 15; size: .; V: TRBV28; D: TRBD1; CDR3: CASSPGGRGSQPQHF; DNA: TGTGCCAGCAGTCCAGGGGGCAGGGGCAGTCAGCCCCAGCATTTT
J: TRBJ1-2; length: 14; size: .; V: TRBV27; D: .; CDR3: CASSLTERNYGYTF; DNA: TGTGCCAGCAGCCTAACAGAAAGAAACTATGGCTACACCTTC
J: TRBJ1-2; length: 14; size: .; V: TRBV7-8; D: .; CDR3: CASSPRSENYGYTF; DNA: TGTGCCAGCAGCCCCCGGTCCGAGAACTATGGCTACACCTTC
J: TRBJ1-6; length: 16; size: .; V: TRBV18; D: .; CDR3: CASSPLAGGRNSPLHF; DNA: TGTGCCAGCTCACCCCTCGCGGGAGGGAGGAATTCACCCCTCCACTTT
J: TRBJ1-1; length: 15; size: .; V: TRBV7-9; D: TRBD1; CDR3: CASSRGQVKNTEAFF; DNA: TGTGCCAGCAGCAGGGGACAGGTTAAGAACACTGAAGCTTTCTTT